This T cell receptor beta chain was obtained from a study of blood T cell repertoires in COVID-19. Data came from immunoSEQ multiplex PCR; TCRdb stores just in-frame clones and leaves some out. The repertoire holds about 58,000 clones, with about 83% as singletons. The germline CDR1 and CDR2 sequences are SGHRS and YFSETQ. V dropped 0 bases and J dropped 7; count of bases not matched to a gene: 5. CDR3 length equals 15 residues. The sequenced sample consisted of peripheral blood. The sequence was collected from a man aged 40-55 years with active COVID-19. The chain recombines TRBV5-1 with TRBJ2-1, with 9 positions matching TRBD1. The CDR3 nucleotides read TGCGCCAGCAGCTTGGGCGGGACAGGGTATAATGAGCAGTTCTTC. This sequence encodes CASSLGGTGYNEQFF.